The clone carrying this T cell receptor (beta chain) was counted a single time. What it binds is unknown. TCRdb's copy holds only in-frame clones and misses some; the assay was immunoSEQ multiplex PCR. The repertoire has 350,000 to 400,000 clones, 80% to 90% of them found once; the top ten carry under 4%. CDR3 length: 16 residues. V was cut by 0 bases and J by 1 base, with 12 bases left in between. This sample was taken from a study of Ad26.COV2.S vaccination and SARS-CoV-2 variants. Overall study: The Ad26.COV2.S arm of the COV1001 trial was where the donor was placed. Study-wide points: Measures of TCR breadth and depth may have fallen short of total T cell responses.

Described treatment: around 19 received Ad26.COV2.S at low or high dose, single or two shots; roughly five received placebo; per-sample allocation not given. Material that was analyzed had been drawn on day 63 after the first vaccine or placebo injection. Immunization relied on an Ad26 vector, which expressed Wuhan-strain SARS-CoV-2 spike. This chain uses TRBV5-3 with TRBJ2-3; D call uncertain. TRBV5-3 is placed among ORFs of uncertain function. Sequenced here: peripheral blood, sampled in a trial of Ad26.COV2.S vaccine versus placebo. This TCR was sampled from a person between 18 and 59 years old who received the Ad26.COV2.S COVID-19 vaccine or a placebo. CDR3 amino acids: CARSLVGSARTDTQYF. CDR3 nucleotides: TGTGCCAGAAGCTTGGTGGGCAGCGCCCGCACAGATACGCAGTATTTT.